This TCR beta chain was retrieved from a study of T cell repertoires in cytomegalovirus infection. At the level of the study: As its CMV epitopes, the study selected recently identified HLA-C-restricted and well-studied HLA-B-restricted targets. Indications came from public TCR beta signatures; they pointed to CMV infection and to a matching HLA type.

About this clonotype: The antigen remains unidentified.

The V gene's germline CDR1 is SGHVS and CDR2 FQNEAQ. The CDR3 totals 16 residues. Between the trimmed V and J ends, which lost 0 bases and 0 bases, there was a span of 9 bases. Regarding the study as a whole: Carriage of CMV together with the relevant HLA was identifiable through cumulative public TCR beta family frequency. HLA-C-restricted CMV clonotypes gave the most frequent clonotype in two of eight donors.

TCRdb itself ran the reads through MiXCR, one entry per CDR3 protein. The table includes about half a million distinct CDR3 sequences, about two fifths detected once. The sample was cultured PBMCs, taken from culture after CMV antigen stimulation. The genes are TRBV7-8 and TRBJ1-5; the D is unclear. This clonotype was obtained from a human donor in good health (CMV status not recorded). Some clones in this sample may be carry-over from other donors' samples. CDR3 sequence (DNA): TGTGCCAGCAGCTTAGCGGGCAGCTATAGCAATCAGCCCCAGCATTTT. Translation: CASSLAGSYSNQPQHF. Based on the CDR3 plus reference TRBV7-8 and TRBJ1-5, the full variable domain is GAGVSQSPRYKVAKRGQDVALRCDPISGHVSLFWYQQALGQGPEFLTYFQNEAQLDKSGLPSDRFFAERPEGSVSTLKIQRTQQEDSAVYLCASSLAGSYSNQPQHFGDGTRLSIL.